This T cell receptor beta chain was recorded in a study of blood T cells in healthy people across ages (dated by TCRdb to between 2015 and 2016). Concerning the study at large: Template switching captured roughly one uniquely barcoded TCR beta cDNA molecule per two T cells in model experiments. Donors were grouped into four age groups: young (average 16 years), middle-aged (under 40), aged (around 60) and long-lived (approximately 78). To track age-related changes in TCR beta repertoire diversity, the study relied on deep sequencing normalized with unique cDNA molecular identifiers. Two additional independent replicas of 1 million unique cDNA reads from the same blood draw were analyzed for two donors (one aged 18 to 30 and one aged 80 or older). Results and caveats for the whole study, not just this receptor: Estimates of total diversity from one million sequenced T cells were regarded as lower bounds and underestimates. Compared with the aged group, the long-lived group had more naive CD4+ T cells, fewer expanded clones and increased TCR diversity, a pattern suggesting age selection. Bulk unsorted PBMC profiling prevented conclusive comparison of naive and antigen-experienced compartments. The CMV infection status of donors was not known, potentially confounding age-related changes in expanded clonotypes. A strong correlation was found between observed TCR beta diversity and the percentage of naive T cells measured by flow cytometry. Observed TCR beta diversity per million T cells fell roughly linearly with age, and a significant reduction was already apparent by age roughly 40.

Donors were 30 to 45 systemically healthy Caucasian individuals from Russia aged about 6 to 100 years. Each donor gave 8 to 10 milliliters of peripheral blood, drawn into EDTA-treated Vacutainer tubes. Ficoll-Paque density-gradient centrifugation was used to isolate PBMCs, with at least 7 million obtained per sample. Trizol reagent was used to extract total RNA from PBMCs, with at least 5 micrograms per sample. For every donor, an aliquot of PBMCs went through flow cytometry to measure the percentages of naive CD45RAhigh/CD27high T cells. This clonotype showed up many times. What antigen it recognizes has not been identified. Base qualities were left out, and no much larger clone turns up one base away. V lost 5 bases and J lost 3 bases; the stretch between them is 5 bases long. CDR3 length: 11 amino acids, cysteine to phenylalanine. Only the CDR3 DNA is retained, 33 bases long and in frame from the first base. CDR1 and CDR2 were assigned from the germline V gene as SGHRS and YFSETQ.

Libraries were prepared through 5' RACE. The sequencer was an Illumina HiSeq 2500. The second PCR ran for roughly 7 to 11 cycles and used a J-beta primer mix along with a sample-barcoded 5' primer. Each TCR beta cDNA molecule received a unique molecular identifier from a template-switch 5' adaptor carrying 12 random nucleotides. Each sample yielded at least 3 million CDR3-containing paired-end reads. First-strand cDNA synthesis was performed from all RNA using the Mint cDNA synthesis kit, with priming by a TRBC-specific oligonucleotide. Following uracil-DNA glycosylase treatment, a first 18-cycle PCR with universal primers M1SS and BC2_uni_R was performed on all cDNA. Concerning the study's data processing: For normalization, 1 million high-quality reads, each with a distinct molecular identifier, were randomly selected from each sample. Reads sharing molecular identifiers were discarded rather than binned into consensus sequences. MiTCR, run with a Q25 quality threshold and the strictest error-elimination algorithm, handled CDR3 identification, clonotype clustering and error correction. A nonparametric unseen species model with Euler transformation was used to estimate a lower bound on total TCR beta diversity. TCRdb itself trimmed the public reads at Q25 with fastp, ran MiXCR and retained productive beta chains. Each CDR3 protein appears once, grouped with its most common genes and DNA. It is TCRdb's table, rather than the study itself, that gives the V and J calls and clone size. This sample has roughly 1 million distinct CDR3 sequences in its table, and around 25% of those were observed once. Jointly, the top ten make up about 0.69% of the sample.

Another study also made use of these data, one on T cells of mothers and their children. In that second paper, the authors write: Donors were nine systemically healthy Caucasian individuals: three mothers and their six children. cDNA synthesis used all of the extracted RNA, with around 1.6 ug of RNA in each 15 ul reaction. In the second PCR, sample barcodes and 2-4 random nucleotides were introduced via the M1S primer. Each mother yielded over 9.5 million TCR beta CDR3 reads and each child about 3 million reads. TCR recombination output is similarly shaped by thymic selection in related and unrelated pairs, with a minor effect exerted by inherited differences. Normalized repertoire overlap in related mother-child pairs was always slightly higher than in unrelated mother-child pairs, but the difference was never significant. No persistent microchimeric T cell clones were detected, at a sensitivity of roughly 100 clones per million clonotypes. To look for features that set related mother-child pairs apart from unrelated individuals, the researchers ran deep NGS to compare the TCR beta repertoires of mothers and children. Mothers averaged roughly 40 +/- 4 years of age and children averaged around 10 +/- 4 years. After adapter ligation with NEBNext reagents, the libraries were sequenced on Illumina HiSeq 2000 with 100+100 nt paired-end reads. To avoid cross-contamination, the mother libraries and the child libraries were prepared a month apart and sequenced in separate runs. Between roughly 450,000 and 2,000,000 distinct TCR beta clonotypes were identified per donor. Naive TCR beta clonotypes were estimated from low-frequency clonotypes matched to each donor's FACS-determined naive share, without sorting.

The sample taken for sequencing was blood. The sequence came from a girl aged 2-15 years in good health. The rearranged segments are TRBV5-1 and TRBJ2-5; confidence is insufficient to name the D gene. In nucleotides, the sequence is TGCGCCAGCAGGGCTGAAGAGACCCAGTACTTC. Its coded protein is CASRAEETQYF. The CDR3, completed at both ends by the reference TRBV5-1 and TRBJ2-5 genes, gives the full variable domain KAGVTQTPRYLIKTRGQQVTLSCSPISGHRSVSWYQQTPGQGLQFLFEYFSETQRNKGNFPGRFSGRQFSNSRSEMNVSTLELGDSALYLCASRAEETQYFGPGTRLLVL.